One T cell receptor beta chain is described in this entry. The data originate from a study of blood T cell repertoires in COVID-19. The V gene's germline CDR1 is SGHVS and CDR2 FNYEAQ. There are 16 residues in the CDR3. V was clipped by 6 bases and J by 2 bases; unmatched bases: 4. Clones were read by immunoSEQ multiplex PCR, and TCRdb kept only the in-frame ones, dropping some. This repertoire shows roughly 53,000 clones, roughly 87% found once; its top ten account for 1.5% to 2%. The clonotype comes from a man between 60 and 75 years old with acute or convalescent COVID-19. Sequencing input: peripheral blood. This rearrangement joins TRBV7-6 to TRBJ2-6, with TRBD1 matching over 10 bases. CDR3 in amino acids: CASSTGTGAGANVLTF. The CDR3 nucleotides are TGTGCCAGCAGTACCGGGACAGGGGCTGGGGCCAACGTCCTGACTTTC.